These 28 T cell receptor beta chains originate from one sample sequenced in a study of blood T cell repertoires in COVID-19. TCRdb's table, derived via immunoSEQ multiplex PCR, lists solely in-frame clones and lacks some. The sample consists of approximately 200,000 clones, 86% of them appearing once. Input material: PBMCs or T cells enriched from blood (not recorded which). The receptors were gathered from a woman aged 25 to 45 who had been exposed to COVID-19.

V gene TRBV7-9 combines with J gene TRBJ1-1; D gene ambiguous. Deletions cut 1 base from V and 8 bases from J, with 8 bases between. There are 12 residues in the CDR3. Germline V gene sequence: CDR1 SEHNR, CDR2 FQNEAQ (reference sequence). The CDR3 region has the DNA TGTGCCAGCAGCTTAGGTCCCGGGGAAGCTTTCTTT. As protein: CASSLGPGEAFF.

The chain is built from TRBV3-1 (or the pseudogene TRBV3-2) and TRBJ1-4; TRBD1 matches 9 bases. Germline values: CDR1 LGHDT, CDR2 YNNKEL (reference sequence). This CDR3 is built from 15 residues. With 4 bases clipped from V and 6 bases from J, the junction kept 6 bases outside the gene matches. CDR3 loop: CASSLRGTGYEKLFF. CDR3 DNA sequence: TGTGCCAGCAGCCTGCGGGGGACAGGGTATGAAAAACTGTTTTTT.

The rearrangement uses TRBV7-2 and TRBJ1-5; TRBD1 matches at 8 bases. After removal of 3 bases from V and 6 bases from J, the junction contained 7 bases not matched to a gene. The CDR3 has 15 amino acids. Germline CDR1 and CDR2: SGHTA and FQGNSA. This CDR3 reads CASSLTGEVSQPQHF. The DNA for the CDR3 is TGTGCCAGCAGCTTGACAGGGGAAGTCAGTCAGCCCCAGCATTTT.

The rearrangement links TRBV28 to TRBJ1-1; 8 nucleotides match TRBD1. The germline CDR1 and CDR2 sequences are MDHEN and SYDVKM. The CDR3 length is 14 residues. The V and J ends lost 7 bases and 5 bases, in that order; junction bases with no gene match: 9. CDR3 coding DNA: TGTGCCAGCACCAGACTCTACAGGGGGACTGAAGCTTTCTTT. Its protein product is CASTRLYRGTEAFF.

The chain couples TRBV6-5 to TRBJ1-1, with D possibly TRBD1 on 5 matching bases. This CDR3 region has 15 residues. Deletions cut 0 bases from V and 4 bases from J, with 12 bases between. The germline V gene encodes CDR1 MNHEY and CDR2 SVGAGI. CDR3 in amino acids: CASSYSGNGGTEAFF. As DNA, the CDR3 is TGTGCCAGCAGTTACTCTGGGAACGGGGGCACTGAAGCTTTCTTT.

This chain uses TRBV3-1 (or the pseudogene TRBV3-2) with TRBJ1-5; D remains unclear. The V end lost 2 bases, the J end lost 5 bases, and 7 bases lay between the germline ends. Germline V lookup: CDR1 LGHDT, CDR2 YNNKEL (reference sequence). The CDR3 is 13 residues long. For the CDR3, the DNA is TGTGCCAGCAGCCAAACCCCGGATCAGCCCCAGCATTTT. As protein: CASSQTPDQPQHF.

This clone was recorded a few times. The V gene is TRBV6-5, the J gene TRBJ2-2; tentatively, D is TRBD1 (5 bases). Germline CDR1 is MNHEY and CDR2 is SVGAGI. The germline V and J ends were trimmed by 2 bases and 8 bases, with 12 bases remaining between them. This CDR3 region has 14 residues. DNA for the CDR3: TGTGCCAGCAGTTACCAAAACAGGTTTGGGGAGCTGTTTTTT. Residues: CASSYQNRFGELFF.

The chain employs TRBV10-3 and TRBJ1-1; TRBD1 matches at 9 bases. The CDR3 sequence is 16 residues long. Germline lookup yields CDR1 ENHRY and CDR2 SYGVKD. J was trimmed by 1 base and V by 5 bases; bases with no gene match: 8. The CDR3 loop reads CAISPGTGFRNTEAFF. DNA of the CDR3: TGTGCCATCAGTCCCGGGACAGGGTTTCGGAACACTGAAGCTTTCTTT.

The chain recombines TRBV2 with TRBJ1-1; 8 bases fit TRBD1. CDR1 SNHLY and CDR2 FYNNEI come from the germline V gene. J gave up 2 bases and V 9 bases, and 5 bases lay outside the gene matches. This CDR3 has 13 residues. CDR3 residues: CASAGQENTEAFF. The CDR3 bases are TGTGCCAGTGCGGGACAGGAAAACACTGAAGCTTTCTTT.

The V gene is TRBV18, the J gene TRBJ2-1, with D possibly TRBD1 on 5 matching bases. V was pared by 3 bases and J by 4 bases, with 13 bases between. The CDR3 covers 15 residues. Per the germline V gene, CDR1 is KGHSH and CDR2 is LQKENI. DNA of the CDR3: TGTGCCAGCTCACCCCTGGGGCCCCCTTACAATGAGCAGTTCTTC. This codes for CASSPLGPPYNEQFF.

This clone is labeled medium-sized. The chain recombines TRBV9 with TRBJ2-1; possible D gene TRBD2, 6 bases. Germline-derived CDR1 and CDR2 are SGDLS and YYNGEE. Trimming stripped 5 bases from V and 4 bases from J, with 16 bases between. The CDR3 runs to 15 residues. The CDR3 coding sequence is TGTGCCAGCAGGGCTTCGGACGGAGGGTACAATGAGCAGTTCTTC. Its protein is CASRASDGGYNEQFF.

V gene TRBV19 combines with J gene TRBJ2-3, with D possibly matching TRBD2 (5 bases). The CDR3 has 15 residues. Trimming took 1 base from V and 6 from J, leaving 14 bases between them. CDR1 and CDR2 from the germline V gene are LNHDA and SQIVND (reference sequence). The CDR3 nucleotides are TGTGCCAGTAGTATAGGGAGGCTGGACTCGGATACGCAGTATTTT. This sequence encodes CASSIGRLDSDTQYF. Looking up the rest from reference TRBV19 and TRBJ2-3 gives the full variable domain: DGGITQSPKYLFRKEGQNVTLSCEQNLNHDAMYWYRQDPGQGLRLIYYSQIVNDFQKGDIAEGYSVSREKKESFPLTVTSAQKNPTAFYLCASSIGRLDSDTQYFGPGTRLTVL.

This rearrangement joins TRBV30 to TRBJ1-2, with 7 bases lining up with TRBD1. The CDR3 length is 19 residues. Germline loops: CDR1 GTSNPN, CDR2 SVGIG (reference sequence). With 0 bases clipped from V and 1 base from J, the junction kept 17 bases outside the gene matches. The DNA for the CDR3 is TGTGCCTGGAGTGTACCCCCGACAGGGTTTGGGCCTTTTAACTATGGCTACACCTTC. It yields the protein CAWSVPPTGFGPFNYGYTF.

The genes are TRBV10-2 and TRBJ2-5, with a weak D call TRBD2 (5 bases). The CDR3 spans 11 residues. Germline lookup yields CDR1 WSHSY and CDR2 SAAADI. The V and J ends lost 7 bases and 4 bases respectively, with 7 bases between them. This CDR3 reads CASIEGETQYF. The CDR3 coding sequence is TGCGCCAGCATAGAGGGAGAGACCCAGTACTTC.

The V call is TRBV30, the J call TRBJ1-6; 7 bases fit TRBD1. Germline values: CDR1 GTSNPN, CDR2 SVGIG (reference sequence). After removal of 0 bases from V and 5 bases from J, the junction contained 4 bases not matched to a gene. This CDR3 comprises 15 residues. In DNA form, the CDR3 reads TGTGCCTGGAGTGTACTAACAGGGGATAATTCACCCCTCCACTTT. Its protein product is CAWSVLTGDNSPLHF.

This chain uses TRBV5-6 with TRBJ2-3, with 10 positions matching TRBD2. The CDR3 runs 16 residues. Germline CDR1 is SGHDT and CDR2 is YYEEEE. The V gene end was trimmed by 4 bases and the J gene end by 2 bases; junction bases not matched to a gene: 7. The CDR3 sequence: CASSRLAGGLTDTQYF. For the CDR3, the DNA is TGTGCCAGCAGCAGATTAGCGGGGGGACTCACAGATACGCAGTATTTT.

This rearrangement joins TRBV9 to TRBJ2-5; 7 bases line up with TRBD1. The CDR3 is 15 amino acids. From germline, CDR1 is SGDLS and CDR2 YYNGEE. Trimming took 4 bases from V and 4 from J; bases not matched to a gene: 10. This CDR3 reads CASSRGQSEVETQYF. The CDR3 DNA reads TGTGCCAGCAGCCGGGGACAGTCAGAAGTAGAGACCCAGTACTTC.

The chain joins TRBV12-2 to TRBJ1-6; the DNA was not used to check the table's D call, TRBD1. TRBV12-2 is a pseudogene segment. The CDR3 is 17 amino acids. CDR3 nucleotide sequence: TGTGCAAGTCGCTTAGCGCGGAGGGGGCCGAATAATTCACCCCTCCACTTT. This gives the protein CASRLARRGPNNSPLHF.

The chain is built from TRBV15 and TRBJ2-1; maybe TRBD1 (5 bases). V shed 1 base and J shed 2 bases, with 12 bases lying between them. The CDR3 is made up of 16 amino acids. CDR1 and CDR2 (germline): LNHNV, YYDKDF (reference sequence). DNA of the CDR3: TGTGCCACCAGCAGAGGGGTACAGGCCGCCTACAATGAGCAGTTCTTC. It translates to CATSRGVQAAYNEQFF.

The chain recombines TRBV7-2 with TRBJ1-5; unclear D gene. V was trimmed by 6 bases and J by 5 bases, leaving 11 bases between them. This CDR3 has 13 residues. Germline assignment: CDR1 SGHTA and CDR2 FQGNSA. CDR3 DNA: TGTGCCAGCAGGGCGGGCAGGCATCAGCCCCAGCATTTT. It yields the protein CASRAGRHQPQHF.

J is TRBJ2-7 and V is TRBV5-6, with D possibly matching TRBD1 (6 bases). The CDR3 length is 15 residues. Per the germline V gene, CDR1 is SGHDT and CDR2 is YYEEEE. The V gene lost 1 base and the J gene lost 3 bases, with 14 bases spanning the gap. The CDR3: CASSLLQGLGYEQYF. In DNA form, the CDR3 reads TGTGCCAGCAGCTTGTTGCAGGGGCTGGGCTACGAGCAGTACTTC.

The chain employs TRBV13 and TRBJ1-2; TRBD1 matches at 7 bases. CDR3 length: 17 amino acids. Germline V lookup: CDR1 PRHDT, CDR2 FYEKMQ (reference sequence). V dropped 4 bases and J dropped 6; count of bases not matched to a gene: 17. CDR3 residues: CASSSKISDRAIDGYTF. As DNA, the CDR3 is TGTGCCAGCAGCTCGAAAATCTCCGACAGGGCCATCGATGGCTACACCTTC.

The J gene is TRBJ1-2, the V gene TRBV29-1; no reliable D call. V was shortened by 2 bases and J by 4 bases, with 11 bases between the two germline ends. This CDR3 is built from 13 residues. Germline-derived CDR1 and CDR2 are SQVTM and ANQGSEA. This chain's CDR3 is CSVETREAYGYTF. CDR3 DNA sequence: TGCAGCGTTGAAACGAGGGAGGCCTATGGCTACACCTTC. Full variable domain (missing parts from reference TRBV29-1 and TRBJ1-2): SAVISQKPSRDICQRGTSLTIQCQVDSQVTMMFWYRQQPGQSLTLIATANQGSEATYESGFVIDKFPISRPNLTFSTLTVSNMSPEDSSIYLCSVETREAYGYTFGSGTRLTVV.

The J gene is TRBJ1-1, the V gene TRBV19; D may be TRBD1 (5 bases). The CDR3 has 13 residues. Trimming removed 5 bases at V and 1 base at J, with 8 bases between. The V gene's germline CDR1 is LNHDA and CDR2 SQIVND (reference sequence). This CDR3 is CASSDRRNTEAFF. The CDR3 nucleotides read TGTGCCAGTAGTGACAGAAGGAACACTGAAGCTTTCTTT. Full variable domain (remainder filled in from reference TRBV19 and TRBJ1-1): DGGITQSPKYLFRKEGQNVTLSCEQNLNHDAMYWYRQDPGQGLRLIYYSQIVNDFQKGDIAEGYSVSREKKESFPLTVTSAQKNPTAFYLCASSDRRNTEAFFGQGTRLTVV.

This chain connects TRBV5-1 to TRBJ1-1, with no clear D. CDR3 length: 13 residues. Per the germline V gene, CDR1 is SGHRS and CDR2 is YFSETQ. The CDR3 reads CQPRDPEHPEAFF. DNA of the CDR3: TGCCAACCCCGGGATCCGGAGCACCCTGAAGCTTTCTTT.

The chain links TRBV15 to TRBJ1-4, with D hard to call. Germline CDR1 LNHNV, CDR2 YYDKDF (reference sequence). The CDR3 spans 14 residues. V lost 0 bases and J lost 10, with 12 bases in between. The CDR3 here is CATSRDRASGKLFF. For the CDR3, the DNA is TGTGCCACCAGCAGAGATCGCGCTTCAGGAAAACTGTTTTTT.

The gene calls are TRBV7-8 and TRBJ2-2; 9 bases line up with TRBD2. V was clipped by 4 bases and J by 8 bases; unmatched bases: 8. CDR1 and CDR2 from the germline V gene are SGHVS and FQNEAQ. The CDR3 runs to 15 residues. The CDR3 loop reads CASSSTGTSFGELFF. CDR3 sequence (DNA): TGTGCCAGCAGCTCTACCGGGACTAGCTTTGGGGAGCTGTTTTTT.

The rearrangement links TRBV2 to TRBJ1-5; the D gene is possibly TRBD1 (5 bases). V was clipped by 2 bases and J by 4 bases, with 12 bases between them. Germline assignment: CDR1 SNHLY and CDR2 FYNNEI. This CDR3 contains 15 residues. The CDR3 DNA reads TGTGCCAGCAGTGAAAACTTGGGGGGGAATCAGCCCCAGCATTTT. This sequence encodes CASSENLGGNQPQHF.